This T cell receptor beta chain derives from a study of T cell responses to AZD1222 COVID-19 vaccine. Second doses were pooled across both intervals (about 4 or about 12 weeks). V was trimmed by 4 bases and J by 2 bases, leaving 12 bases between them. Germline V CDR1 and CDR2: SNHLY, FYNNEI. This CDR3 is built from 15 residues. Study-wide points: Nearly half of spike-specific TCRs reportedly go after variant regions that carry no mutations. Donors skewed white British and female; clonal diversity was possibly underestimated.

Of note for this clone: As yet, its antigen is unknown.

Sequencing was performed with immunoSEQ multiplex PCR; in TCRdb, only in-frame clones are kept and a portion is missing. The table lists around 100,000 clones, 70% to 90% of them singletons. Source: peripheral blood, taken 28 days after the second AZD1222 dose. The receptor comes from an adult who received the AZD1222 COVID-19 vaccine. The V and J genes are TRBV2 and TRBJ1-5; tentative D call: TRBD1 (5 bases). The CDR3 DNA is TGTGCCAGCAGTGTTCAACGAGGGGGCAATCAGCCCCAGCATTTT. This sequence encodes CASSVQRGGNQPQHF.